This is a list of T cell receptor beta chains from one sample in a study of cytomegalovirus exposure and HLA in healthy donors. The repertoire was sequenced with immunoSEQ multiplex PCR; TCRdb's copy has only in-frame clones and lacks some. The table lists approximately 82,000 clones, about three fifths of them singletons, with around 5.5% in the top ten. The specimen was PBMCs. All receptors derive from a woman aged 25 to 45 in good health and CMV-seropositive. CDR3s include the opening cysteine and the closing phenylalanine or tryptophan. A D gene is named only where the DNA matches it firmly. Expanded clones get a size class; other rows say once, few or many, or leave the size out.

>.|14|TRBJ2-7|TRBV7-8|few
TGTGCCAGCAGCTTAGGGACAGCCTCCTACGAGCAGTACTTC
CASSLGTASYEQYF
>.|14|TRBJ1-1|TRBV4-1|.
TGCGCCAGCAGCCAACCGACAGCGAACACTGAAGCTTTCTTT
CASSQPTANTEAFF
>TRBD2|16|TRBJ2-3|TRBV10-3|.
TGTGCCATCAGTGAGTCTCTAGCGGGGTTGACAGATACGCAGTATTTT
CAISESLAGLTDTQYF
>.|14|TRBJ1-2|TRBV19|.
TGTGCCAGTAGTATTAGCGAACACTCATCTGGCTACACCTTC
CASSISEHSSGYTF
>TRBD1|15|TRBJ1-1|TRBV7-2|.
TGTGCCAGCAGCTCCATTACCCGACAGGGGGCGCCGACTTTCTTT
CASSSITRQGAPTFF
>.|11|TRBJ2-3|TRBV7-4|.
TGTGCCTTCGAAGGGGCAGATACGCAGTATTTT
CAFEGADTQYF
>.|14|TRBJ1-1|TRBV6-5|.
TGTGCCAGCAAACAAATTGGGGTTTCGGGATTGGCTTTCTTT
CASKQIGVSGLAFF
>.|14|TRBJ1-4|TRBV18|few
TGTGCCAGCTCACCCCTTGCAACTAATGAAAAACTGTTTTTT
CASSPLATNEKLFF
>.|15|TRBJ2-1|TRBV27|.
TGTGCCAGCAGTGTATTAGTAGGGGGTTCGAATGAGCAGTTCTTC
CASSVLVGGSNEQFF
>.|15|TRBJ1-2|TRBV5-8|.
TGTGCCAGCAGCTTATTTCTCGGCAGGGACTATGGCTACACCTTC
CASSLFLGRDYGYTF
>.|16|TRBJ1-6|TRBV4-1|.
TGCGCCAGCAGCCACTCGGGAAGCTCCTATAATTCACCCCTCCACTTT
CASSHSGSSYNSPLHF
>TRBD1|15|TRBJ2-1|TRBV9|few
TGTGCCAGCAGCGTAGGGGGACAGGTAACTAATGAGCAGTTCTTC
CASSVGGQVTNEQFF
>.|14|TRBJ1-6|TRBV14|.
TGTGCCAGCAGCCAAGGCGCCATTTTTTCACCCCTCCACTTT
CASSQGAIFSPLHF
>.|20|TRBJ1-3|TRBV7-6|few
TGTGCCAGCAGCTTACGGGTCGGGTTGGCGGGACTTGACACTGGAAACACCATATATTTT
CASSLRVGLAGLDTGNTIYF
>TRBD2|14|TRBJ2-7|TRBV5-1|.
TGCGCCAGCAGCGTGACTAGCGGGGCACCCGAGCAGTACTTC
CASSVTSGAPEQYF
>.|15|TRBJ2-7|TRBV28|.
TGTGCCAGCAGTTTTCGTTCTGGGGGGAAGAGGGAGCAGTACTTC
CASSFRSGGKREQYF
>.|13|TRBJ2-5|TRBV6-1|.
TGTGCCAGCGCGGCAGGGCGGAAAGAGACCCAGTACTTC
CASAAGRKETQYF
>.|13|TRBJ2-1|TRBV7-8|.
TGTGCCAGCAGCCCAGTGATTTTCGATGAGCAGTTCTTC
CASSPVIFDEQFF
>.|15|TRBJ2-3|TRBV6-5|once
TGTGCCAGCAGTTACGAGGGGGATGGCCCAGATACGCAGTATTTT
CASSYEGDGPDTQYF
>.|13|TRBJ1-1|TRBV13|few
TGTGCCAGCAACCTGGGCCCGGACACTGAAGCTTTCTTT
CASNLGPDTEAFF
>.|15|TRBJ1-2|TRBV7-8|few
TGTGCCAGCAGCTTAGCGTGGGCCCCCGAGTATGGCTACACCTTC
CASSLAWAPEYGYTF
>.|14|TRBJ1-1|TRBV27|.
TGTGCCAGCAGTTACAGGATAATGAACACTAAAGCTTTCTTT
CASSYRIMNTKAFF
>.|13|TRBJ1-5|TRBV28|few
TGTGCCAGCAGTGGGGGGGTTGTGGGGCCCCAGCATTTT
CASSGGVVGPQHF
>.|13|TRBJ1-2|TRBV7-3|.
TGTGCCAGCAGCTCGACCGACGGCGGGGGCTACACCTTC
CASSSTDGGGYTF
>.|12|TRBJ2-7|TRBV25-1|.
TGTGCCAGCAGTGGGACAGCCTACGAGCAGTACTTC
CASSGTAYEQYF
>.|12|TRBJ1-2|TRBV5-1|.
TGCGCCAGCAGCTTGGGCGAATATGGCTACACCTTC
CASSLGEYGYTF
>.|11|TRBJ2-5|TRBV7-2|few
TGTGCCAGCACCCAGTATGAGACCCAGTACTTC
CASTQYETQYF
>.|13|TRBJ2-7|TRBV5-1|.
TGCGCCAGCAGCTTGGCCCGGGACTACGAGCAGTACTTC
CASSLARDYEQYF
>TRBD2|14|TRBJ2-3|TRBV6-5|.
TGTGCCAGCAGTGGGACTATCGTCACAGATACGCAGTATTTT
CASSGTIVTDTQYF
>TRBD1|16|TRBJ1-2|TRBV19|.
TGTGCCAGTAGAAAACCGGGACAGGGGGAAAAGGATGGCTACACCTTC
CASRKPGQGEKDGYTF
>.|13|TRBJ1-1|TRBV18|.
TGTGCCAGCTCGCCTAGTGGGAACACTGAAGCTTTCTTT
CASSPSGNTEAFF
>TRBD1|16|TRBJ1-2|TRBV6-5|.
TGTGCCAGCAGTTACACCTCGGACAGGGGAGGTTATGGCTACACCTTC
CASSYTSDRGGYGYTF
>TRBD1|17|TRBJ1-2|TRBV11-3|.
TGTGCCAGCAGCTTAGGACGGGGACAGGGGGCTAACTATGGCTACACCTTC
CASSLGRGQGANYGYTF
>.|12|TRBJ2-5|TRBV5-8|few
TGTGCCAGCAGCTTACTCCGGGAGACCCAGTACTTC
CASSLLRETQYF
>.|13|TRBJ2-7|TRBV27|.
TGTGCCAGCAGGGACTCGGTGGGGTACGAGCAGTACTTC
CASRDSVGYEQYF
>TRBD1|14|TRBJ2-3|TRBV2|.
TGTGCCAGCAGCGAGAACAGGGGGCCAGATACGCAGTATTTT
CASSENRGPDTQYF
>.|14|TRBJ2-2|TRBV4-2|.
TGTGCCAGCAGCCAAGTCCAGTCCACCGGGGAGCTGTTTTTT
CASSQVQSTGELFF
>TRBD1|16|TRBJ2-7|TRBV5-1|.
TGCGCCAGCAGCTTGGGGACAGGGGGATTTGCCTACGAGCAGTACTTC
CASSLGTGGFAYEQYF
>TRBD1|14|TRBJ1-2|TRBV6-1|.
TGTGCCAGCAGTGATGTTGGGACAGCGTATGGCTACACCTTC
CASSDVGTAYGYTF
>.|13|TRBJ1-1|TRBV10-1|.
TGCGCCAGCCGATTAGCCAAGAACACTGAAGCTTTCTTT
CASRLAKNTEAFF
>.|18|TRBJ2-2|TRBV4-3|.
TGCGCCAGCAGCCAAGGGTGGGCCGGACAGTCGAACACCGGGGAGCTGTTTTTT
CASSQGWAGQSNTGELFF
>.|15|TRBJ1-1|TRBV7-8|.
TGTGCCAGCAGCTTAGTTGAACAGCTAAACACTGAAGCTTTCTTT
CASSLVEQLNTEAFF
>TRBD2|12|TRBJ2-7|TRBV5-1|few
TGCGCCAGCGGGGAGGGATTATCCGAGCAGTACTTC
CASGEGLSEQYF
>TRBD1|16|TRBJ1-3|TRBV7-6|.
TGTGCCAGCAGCTTAGATGGGACAGCCACCGGAAACACCATATATTTT
CASSLDGTATGNTIYF
>.|13|TRBJ1-5|TRBV6-5|.
TGTGCCAGCAGTACAGTCAGCAATCAGCCCCAGCATTTT
CASSTVSNQPQHF
>TRBD2|14|TRBJ2-3|TRBV4-1|.
TGCGCCAGCAGCCAACCGGGGACTAGAAATACGCAGTATTTT
CASSQPGTRNTQYF
>TRBD2|16|TRBJ2-1|TRBV5-1|few
TGCGCCAGCAGCTTGGCCGCTAGCGGGGCCTACAATGAGCAGTTCTTC
CASSLAASGAYNEQFF
>TRBD1|14|TRBJ1-5|TRBV30|.
TGTGCCTGGAGTCCGGGGACAGGGGATAAAGCCCAGCATTTT
CAWSPGTGDKAQHF
>.|18|TRBJ2-3|TRBV7-6|.
TGTGCCAGCAGCCCAACTCTCGGACAGTTCGTAGAGGCAGATACGCAGTATTTT
CASSPTLGQFVEADTQYF